This T cell receptor delta chain was observed in a study of γδ T cells in repeated Plasmodium falciparum infection. TCRdb reprocessed the multiplex PCR reads using CATT. In the table there are roughly 86,000 delta-chain clones, approximately 1.4% of which are singletons. V trimming: 3 bases; J trimming: 4 bases; junction bases outside the gene matches: 7. Per germline, CDR1 GEAIGNYY and CDR2 EKD. This CDR3 region has 16 residues. Bulk repertoires came from Vgamma9/Vdelta2+ or Vdelta2-negative gammadelta T cells flow-sorted from PBMC. On this clone: The protein held in TCRdb is that of a much larger clone and does not match this DNA's translation at residue 6, likely because of a read error; the protein shown is translated from the DNA.

The origin of this receptor is a pool of human donors (malaria-infected and uninfected, not separated). The specimen sequenced was gamma-delta T cells from blood. The chain has TRDV2 and TRDJ2; TRDD3 aligns across 10 bases. The J gene is absent in TCRdb and was assigned here via DNA matching to germline. CDR3 in DNA: TGTGCCTGTGACGACTCAGTGGGGGATACGACAGCACAACTCTTCTTT. This codes for CACDDSVGDTTAQLFF.